This T cell receptor beta chain was captured by sequencing in a study of vaccination and CD4 T cells after COVID-19. In its sample, this clonotype was seen a few times. The antigen remains undetermined. Treatment indicated: roughly 11-day PBMC culture with coronavirus spike peptide pools or control peptides (ViraFEST assay). ViraFEST expanded antigen-specific T cells with peptide pools, then sequenced TCRs. The Oncomine TCR Beta short-read assay was what sequenced the DNA obtained from cultured CD4+ T cells. MiXCR, run by TCRdb on the PCR reads, gives a single entry per CDR3 protein. The table includes fewer than 20,000 distinct CDR3 sequences, nearly 50% detected once. This sample comprised CD4+ T cells from blood, cultured in vitro, obtained before SARS-CoV-2 vaccination. This clonotype was obtained from a human donor who had recovered from COVID-19.

CDR3 DNA sequence: TGTGCCAGCAGCTTAGGGTCTAGCGGGGGCGACGAGCAGTACTTC. Translated: CASSLGSSGGDEQYF. This chain joins TRBV7-6 and TRBJ2-7; 10 bases are a match to TRBD2. V shed 1 base and J 5 bases; nucleotides not matched to a gene: 5. The germline V gene encodes CDR1 SGHVS and CDR2 FNYEAQ. The CDR3 has 15 amino acids. Using reference TRBV7-6 and TRBJ2-7 for the parts outside the CDR3, the full variable domain is GAGVSQSPRYKVTKRGQDVALRCDPISGHVSLYWYRQALGQGPEFLTYFNYEAQQDKSGLPNDRFSAERPEGSISTLTIQRTEQRDSAMYRCASSLGSSGGDEQYFGPGTRLTVT.